This TCR beta chain was retrieved from a study of shared clonotypes between healthy human individuals. About the study: Each donor had three CD4 naive, three CD4 memory, two CD8 naive and one CD8 memory plate.

Sequencing was performed with immunoSEQ multiplex PCR; in TCRdb, only in-frame clones are kept and a portion is missing. The sample has some 2 million clones, about 95% seen once. Findings and caveats of the study: The sampled material consisted only of blood, and tissue repertoires are likely to differ.

A word on this clone: Its antigen is not known.

CDR3 length: 13 residues. V shed 5 bases and J shed 5 bases, with 12 bases lying between them. CDR1 and CDR2 (germline): SGHTA, FQGNSA. CD45RO-negative, CCR7-selected cells formed the naive CD8 fraction, which excluded terminally differentiated effector memory CD45RA+ cells. Each of the donors was a healthy adult who was HIV-negative and had not had a recent acute infection or vaccination. Donors, without exception, were Caucasian adults residing in Nashville, Tennessee. Sequenced sample: naive CD8+ T cells sorted from blood. This TCR came from a man in his late teens or twenties in good health. V and J are TRBV7-2 and TRBJ2-5; D could derive from TRBD1 or TRBD2 (5 bases each). CDR3: CASSPGPRETQYF. The CDR3 DNA reads as TGTGCCAGCAGCCCGGGGCCTCGGGAGACCCAGTACTTC.